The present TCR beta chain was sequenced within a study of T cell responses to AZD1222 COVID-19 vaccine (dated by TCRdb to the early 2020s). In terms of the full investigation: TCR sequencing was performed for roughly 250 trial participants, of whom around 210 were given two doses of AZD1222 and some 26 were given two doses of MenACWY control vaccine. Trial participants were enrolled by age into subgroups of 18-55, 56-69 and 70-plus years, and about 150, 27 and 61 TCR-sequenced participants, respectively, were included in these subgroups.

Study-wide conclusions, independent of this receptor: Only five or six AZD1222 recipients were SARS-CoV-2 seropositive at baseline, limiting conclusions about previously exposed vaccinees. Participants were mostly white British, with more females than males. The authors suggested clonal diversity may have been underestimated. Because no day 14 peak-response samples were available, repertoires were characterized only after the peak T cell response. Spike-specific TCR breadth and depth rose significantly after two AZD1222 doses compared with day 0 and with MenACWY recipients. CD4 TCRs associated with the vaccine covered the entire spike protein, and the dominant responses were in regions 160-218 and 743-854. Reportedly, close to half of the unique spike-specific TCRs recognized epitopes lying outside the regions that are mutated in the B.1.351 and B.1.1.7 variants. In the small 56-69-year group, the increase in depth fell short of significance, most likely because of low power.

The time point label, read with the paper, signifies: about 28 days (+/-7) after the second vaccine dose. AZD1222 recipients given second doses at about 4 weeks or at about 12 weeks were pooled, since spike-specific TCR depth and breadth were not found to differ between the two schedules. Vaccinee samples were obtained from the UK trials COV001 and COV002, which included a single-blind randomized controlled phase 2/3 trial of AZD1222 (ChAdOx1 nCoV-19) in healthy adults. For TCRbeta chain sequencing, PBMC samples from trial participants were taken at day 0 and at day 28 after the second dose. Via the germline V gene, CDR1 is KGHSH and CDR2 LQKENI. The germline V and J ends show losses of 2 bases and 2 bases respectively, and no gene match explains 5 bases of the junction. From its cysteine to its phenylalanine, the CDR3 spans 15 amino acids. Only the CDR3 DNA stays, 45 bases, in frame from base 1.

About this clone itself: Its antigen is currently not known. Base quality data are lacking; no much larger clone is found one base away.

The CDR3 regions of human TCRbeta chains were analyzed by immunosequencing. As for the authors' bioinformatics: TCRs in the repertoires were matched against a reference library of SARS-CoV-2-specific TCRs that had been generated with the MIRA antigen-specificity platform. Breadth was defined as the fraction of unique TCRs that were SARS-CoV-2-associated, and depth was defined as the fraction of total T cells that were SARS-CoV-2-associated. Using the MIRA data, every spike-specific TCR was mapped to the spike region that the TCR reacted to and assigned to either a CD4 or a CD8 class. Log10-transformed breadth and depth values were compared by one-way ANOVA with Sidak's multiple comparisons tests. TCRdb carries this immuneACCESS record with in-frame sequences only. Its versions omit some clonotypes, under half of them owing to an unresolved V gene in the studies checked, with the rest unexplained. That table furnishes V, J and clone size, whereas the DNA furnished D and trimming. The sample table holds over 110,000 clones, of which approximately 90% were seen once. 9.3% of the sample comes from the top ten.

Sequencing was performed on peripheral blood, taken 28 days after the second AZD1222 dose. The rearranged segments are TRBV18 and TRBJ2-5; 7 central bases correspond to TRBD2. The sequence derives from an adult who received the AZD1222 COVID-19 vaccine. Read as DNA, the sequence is TGTGCCAGCTCACCAGGGGCGGGGGAACAAGAGACCCAGTACTTC. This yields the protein CASSPGAGEQETQYF.